This TCR beta chain is from a study of T cell repertoires in cytomegalovirus infection. Study information: CMV epitopes used comprised recently identified HLA-C-restricted ones and well-studied HLA-B-restricted ones. TCR beta signatures that were public indicated CMV infection and matching HLA type.

CDR3 size: 11 residues. Germline lookup yields CDR1 SEHNR and CDR2 FQNEAQ (reference sequence). The ends were cut back, 8 bases at V and 2 bases at J, with 6 bases in the middle. This clonotype showed up just a few times. Its matching antigen is unknown. Each CDR3 protein is one row after TCRdb ran MiXCR on the reads. Among approximately 390,000 distinct CDR3 sequences listed, about 35% were seen once. General observations from the study: The cumulative frequency of public TCR beta families identified carriers of CMV plus the relevant HLA. HLA-C-restricted, CMV-specific TCR beta clonotypes were dominant ex vivo.

The specimen comprised cultured PBMCs, sampled from culture after CMV antigen stimulation. The source of this sequence is a human donor in good health (CMV status not recorded). Some clones in this sample may be carry-over from other donors' samples. The chain combines TRBV7-9 with TRBJ2-5, with D possibly TRBD1 on 6 matching bases. The CDR3 DNA is TGTGCCAGCCAGGGGCAAGAGACCCAGTACTTC. Translated: CASQGQETQYF.